These T cell receptor beta chains were read from a single sample in a study of identical twins. TCRdb analysed the 5' RACE reads with MiXCR anew, one entry per CDR3 protein. The profile shows hundreds of thousands of distinct CDR3 sequences, roughly an eighth of them singletons. These same records also appear under a second study, on yellow fever vaccine responses in identical twins.

The sample consisted of CD8+ T cells sorted from blood. The receptors come from a woman aged 18-35 years in good health. Both conserved end residues are trimmed from each CDR3.

v_call	j_call	cdr3_aa
TRBV3-1	TRBJ2-5	ASSQDLTSGGYQETQY
TRBV5-1	TRBJ2-3	ASSLVWPPSADTQY
TRBV13	TRBJ1-2	ASSSQGNGGYT
TRBV7-9	TRBJ2-7	ASSSTGASSYEQY
TRBV28	TRBJ2-4	ASSPGERTTNIQY
TRBV11-2	TRBJ2-3	ASSLVVGGIPPDTQY
TRBV2	TRBJ1-5	ASREQVNQPQH
TRBV25-1	TRBJ1-2	ASSDLKGWGNGYT
TRBV7-9	TRBJ2-6	ASTPTSAQSGANVLT
TRBV28	TRBJ2-1	AGEQSSYNEQF
TRBV3-1	TRBJ2-5	ASSQCDPGLQETQY
TRBV7-6	TRBJ2-5	ASSPWDSQETQY
TRBV28	TRBJ2-7	ASSSDPLYEQY
TRBV11-2	TRBJ2-2	ASSSHVGEGLQNTGELF
TRBV20-1	TRBJ2-7	SVRGGTSFSSYEQY
TRBV18	TRBJ2-2	ASSPRPGGQNTGELF
TRBV9	TRBJ1-1	ASSVGQIDTEAF
TRBV13	TRBJ1-1	ASSYGRDRGAAF
TRBV9	TRBJ2-2	ASMVANTGELF
TRBV5-6	TRBJ2-1	ASSLLAPYDEQF
TRBV4-1	TRBJ2-4	ASSQDRFGGQPNILAKNIQY
TRBV15	TRBJ2-3	ATSSDRTSGSPDTQY
TRBV27	TRBJ2-5	ASSQRGGRETQY
TRBV7-9	TRBJ2-2	ASSYGTAGELF
TRBV7-6	TRBJ1-5	ASSLYQHQPQH
TRBV27	TRBJ2-3	ASSPLPSVDTDTQY
TRBV29-1	TRBJ2-1	SVRGGTYNEQF
TRBV28	TRBJ1-6	ASSADTAPLH
TRBV5-1	TRBJ1-1	ASSRTSGGELNTEAF
TRBV5-1	TRBJ2-1	ASSLKGSPTYNEQF
TRBV14	TRBJ1-6	ASSQADGSPLH
TRBV29-1	TRBJ1-2	SVEIRDSTNYGYT
TRBV29-1	TRBJ2-7	SVASGSDYEQY
TRBV12-3/TRBV12-4	TRBJ2-7	ASSLGYWGEAPHEQY
TRBV12-3/TRBV12-4	TRBJ1-5	ASSFDFGQPYSNQPQH
TRBV5-1	TRBJ1-1	ASSTNWGGSEAF